These 26 T cell receptor beta chains share one sample of origin, sequenced in a study of beta chain features in type 1 diabetes. The sequenced template was cDNA made from the entire isolated RNA. Some clones are missing from TCRdb's copy, which holds only in-frame ones; the method was immunoSEQ multiplex PCR. The sample lists 150,000 to 200,000 clones, roughly 60% occurring once. General observations from the study: There was a moderate but significant shortening of TCRB CDR3s in all four CD4+ subsets of Type 1 diabetes patients.

Their recognized antigens are unknown. Material for sequencing was naive CD4+ T cells from blood. The source is a man aged 30 to 39 with type 1 diabetes.

The chain links TRBV5-6 to TRBJ2-1, with D uncertain. Per the germline V gene, CDR1 is SGHDT and CDR2 is YYEEEE. The CDR3 has 14 residues. V shed 4 bases and J shed 6 bases, with 14 bases lying between them. CDR3 sequence: CASSAFRHGNEQFF. Written as DNA, the CDR3 is TGTGCCAGCAGCGCGTTCCGACACGGCAATGAGCAGTTCTTC.

This chain joins TRBV10-3 and TRBJ2-5; the D gene is possibly TRBD2 (6 bases). V was clipped by 2 bases and J by 4 bases, with 14 bases between them. This CDR3 spans 15 amino acids. CDR1 ENHRY and CDR2 SYGVKD come from the germline V gene. The DNA for the CDR3 is TGTGCCATCAGTGAGACGTCGGGAGAGCGAGAGACCCAGTACTTC. Translated: CAISETSGERETQYF.

The chain couples TRBV29-1 to TRBJ1-4; possible D gene TRBD1, 5 bases. The germline V and J ends were trimmed by 4 bases and 2 bases, with 8 bases remaining between them. CDR1 and CDR2 from the germline V gene are SQVTM and ANQGSEA. This CDR3 region has 13 residues. The CDR3 sequence: CSVVRGTNEKLFF. The CDR3 DNA reads TGCAGCGTTGTCCGGGGGACTAATGAAAAACTGTTTTTT.

This clone was recorded a few times. The gene calls are TRBV30 and TRBJ1-4, with D possibly TRBD1 on 5 matching bases. CDR1 and CDR2 (germline): GTSNPN, SVGIG (reference sequence). Trimming left V 4 bases short and J 0 bases short, with 12 bases between. This CDR3 has 15 residues. The CDR3 DNA reads as TGTGCCTGGACGGGGGGTTTTGCAACTAATGAAAAACTGTTTTTT. It translates to CAWTGGFATNEKLFF.

The rearrangement joins TRBV29-1 to TRBJ2-3, with TRBD2 matching 11 bases. This CDR3 is built from 13 residues. Germline CDR1 and CDR2: SQVTM and ANQGSEA. The J segment lost 4 bases and the V segment lost 7 bases, leaving 4 bases of the junction unmatched. CDR3 sequence (DNA): TGCAGCGCGAGGACTAGCGGGTCAGATACGCAGTATTTT. This gives the protein CSARTSGSDTQYF.

This chain links TRBV29-1 with TRBJ2-1; D is undetermined. Germline V gene data show CDR1 as SQVTM and CDR2 as ANQGSEA. The CDR3 spans 19 residues. V was pared by 1 base and J by 7 bases, with 29 bases between. CDR3 residues: CSVEVRRRQPSAKRNEQFF. The CDR3 DNA follows: TGCAGCGTTGAAGTTCGCCGTAGGCAGCCTTCGGCCAAAAGGAATGAGCAGTTCTTC.

This clone was picked up a small number of times. The rearrangement uses TRBV10-3 and TRBJ1-4; maybe TRBD1 (6 bases). The CDR3 covers 14 residues. Germline V lookup: CDR1 ENHRY, CDR2 SYGVKD. V was cut by 4 bases and J by 11 bases, with 17 bases left in between. CDR3 residues: CAISGQGSQEKLFF. DNA of the CDR3: TGTGCCATCAGTGGCCAGGGGTCCCAGGAGAAACTGTTTTTT.

A note on this clone: Other DNA sequences from this sample encode an identical CDR3 as well. The J gene is TRBJ2-2, the V gene TRBV29-1; a possible D gene is TRBD2 (6 bases). The ends were cut back, 7 bases at V and 1 base at J, with 10 bases in the middle. Germline CDR1 reads SQVTM; CDR2 reads ANQGSEA. The CDR3 contains 13 residues. Written as DNA, the CDR3 is TGCAGCGCCGGGACTGTGAACACCGGGGAGCTGTTTTTT. Residues: CSAGTVNTGELFF.

This clone was seen only a few times. Here the CDR3 DNA reads TGCAGCGTATCCGGTGAGTCGGCCGTGAGAGCTTTCTTT. It is translated as CSVSGESAVRAFF. The chain combines TRBV29-1 with TRBJ1-1; D is ambiguous. CDR1 and CDR2 (germline): SQVTM, ANQGSEA. This CDR3 has 13 residues. V shed 6 bases and J shed 10 bases, with 21 bases lying between them.

This chain links TRBV30 with TRBJ2-7; TRBD1 matches at 7 bases. CDR1 and CDR2 (germline): GTSNPN, SVGIG (reference sequence). The CDR3 runs to 11 residues. Trimming at V came to 2 bases and at J to 6 bases, leaving 1 base not matched to a gene. CDR3 sequence reads: CAWSSGGEQYF. CDR3 nucleotides: TGTGCCTGGAGTTCAGGGGGCGAGCAGTACTTC.

The chain recombines TRBV4-3 with TRBJ1-4, with 7 nucleotides matching TRBD1. Germline V gene sequence: CDR1 LGHNA, CDR2 YSLEER. V lost 4 bases and J lost 4; bases outside the gene matches: 3. The CDR3 runs to 14 residues. CDR3 loop: CASSRQGDNEKLFF. The DNA of the CDR3 is TGCGCCAGCAGCCGACAGGGAGATAATGAAAAACTGTTTTTT.

This clone was counted a single time. In DNA, the CDR3 is TGCAGCGTTGAAGGTTTAGGACCTAAGGGGGAGACCCAGTACTTC. It is translated as CSVEGLGPKGETQYF. V usage is TRBV29-1 and J usage is TRBJ2-5; D perhaps matches TRBD1 (5 bases). Trimming took off 1 base at V and 5 bases at J, with 17 bases between the two ends. This CDR3 is 15 amino acids long. From germline, CDR1 is SQVTM and CDR2 ANQGSEA. The full variable domain, with the rest looked up from reference TRBV29-1 and TRBJ2-5, is SAVISQKPSRDICQRGTSLTIQCQVDSQVTMMFWYRQQPGQSLTLIATANQGSEATYESGFVIDKFPISRPNLTFSTLTVSNMSPEDSSIYLCSVEGLGPKGETQYFGPGTRLLVL.

This clone was detected only a few times. CDR3 region: CAWSRQGAYIQYF. Written as DNA, the CDR3 is TGTGCCTGGAGCCGCCAGGGGGCCTACATTCAGTACTTC. The chain recombines TRBV30 with TRBJ2-4, with 8 positions matching TRBD1. Germline V gives CDR1 GTSNPN, CDR2 SVGIG (reference sequence). This CDR3 spans 13 amino acids. Germline trimming cut 3 bases from V and 8 bases from J; bases unmatched to any gene: 6.

The chain has TRBV6-5 and TRBJ1-2, with TRBD1 matching over 7 bases. The CDR3 consists of 14 residues. Germline-derived CDR1 and CDR2 are MNHEY and SVGAGI. With V trimmed by 6 bases and J by 4 bases, 8 bases remained unmatched. The CDR3 is CASSRQGEGYGYTF. DNA for the CDR3: TGTGCCAGCAGCCGACAGGGAGAAGGCTATGGCTACACCTTC.

The CDR3 DNA follows: TGTGCCAGCAGCGTAGTAGCGGGGGGCTACAATGAGCAGTTCTTC. It yields the protein CASSVVAGGYNEQFF. The genes are TRBV9 and TRBJ2-1; 10 nucleotides agree with TRBD2. The J segment lost 3 bases and the V segment lost 0 bases, leaving 0 bases of the junction unmatched. CDR3 size: 15 residues. CDR1 is SGDLS and CDR2 is YYNGEE in the germline V gene.

This clone was seen only a few times. J is TRBJ2-7 and V is TRBV29-1; 7 bases fit TRBD1. In germline, CDR1 is SQVTM, CDR2 ANQGSEA. The CDR3 sequence is 15 residues long. V lost 3 bases and J lost 0; bases outside the gene matches: 8. DNA of the CDR3: TGCAGCGTTGAGATGGGACAGCTGGACTCCTACGAGCAGTACTTC. Its translation: CSVEMGQLDSYEQYF.

The chain couples TRBV10-3 to TRBJ2-5, with D possibly called TRBD1 or TRBD2 (7 bases each). Per the germline V gene, CDR1 is ENHRY and CDR2 is SYGVKD. The germline V and J ends were trimmed by 2 bases and 3 bases, with 10 bases remaining between them. CDR3 length equals 14 residues. CDR3 sequence: CAISEPGGEETQYF. Written as DNA, the CDR3 is TGTGCCATCAGTGAGCCAGGGGGGGAAGAGACCCAGTACTTC.

This clone was counted a few times. The gene calls are TRBV25-1 and TRBJ1-1; possible D gene TRBD1, 5 bases. V dropped 8 bases and J dropped 6 bases, with 13 bases sitting between them. This CDR3 is built from 12 residues. In germline, CDR1 is MGHDK, CDR2 SYGVNS. The CDR3 DNA is TGTGCCAGCTTCGGGACGGCGGCTGAAGCTTTCTTT. This sequence encodes CASFGTAAEAFF.

The chain combines TRBV23-1 with TRBJ2-3; D may be TRBD2 (6 bases). TRBV23-1 carries the ORF label, with uncertain function. V gave up 4 bases and J gave up 1 base, with 15 bases separating them. The CDR3 contains 16 residues. The CDR3 sequence is CASSLSGLPCTDTQYF. The CDR3 DNA follows: TGCGCCAGCAGTCTTTCGGGACTCCCTTGCACAGATACGCAGTATTTT.

This clone has a handful of counts. The DNA for the CDR3 is TGTGCCTCCGCCGAGGGTAGCGATGAGCAGTTCTTC. Its protein is CASAEGSDEQFF. V usage is TRBV10-3 and J usage is TRBJ2-1, with D possibly being TRBD2 (5 bases). Germline V CDR1 and CDR2: ENHRY, SYGVKD. V gave up 11 bases and J gave up 8 bases, with 16 bases separating them. The CDR3 consists of 12 residues.

There are a few counts of this clone. The J gene is TRBJ2-7, the V gene TRBV21-1. TRBV21-1 is listed as a pseudogene. CDR3 length: 12 amino acids. In DNA form, the CDR3 reads TGTGCCAGCACCCATAATCGGTGGGTACCGTACTTC. Protein: CASTHNRWVPYF.

The chain uses TRBV2 and TRBJ2-5; 7 nucleotides agree with TRBD1. The germline V gene has CDR1 SNHLY and CDR2 FYNNEI. The length of the CDR3 is 12 residues. After removal of 8 bases from V and 1 base from J, the junction contained 1 base not matched to a gene. This CDR3 reads CASRQGQETQYF. In DNA, the CDR3 is TGTGCCAGCCGACAGGGCCAAGAGACCCAGTACTTC.

V and J are TRBV30 and TRBJ1-5, with 9 bases that match TRBD1. J gave up 2 bases and V 0 bases, and 5 bases lay outside the gene matches. CDR3 length: 16 residues. CDR1 GTSNPN and CDR2 SVGIG come from the germline V gene (reference sequence). The CDR3 reads CAWSVTRTGGNQPQHF. DNA for the CDR3: TGTGCCTGGAGTGTAACCCGGACAGGGGGCAATCAGCCCCAGCATTTT.

The chain has TRBV29-1 and TRBJ1-1; the D gene is possibly TRBD1 (5 bases). The V end lost 7 bases, the J end lost 3 bases, and 15 bases lay between the germline ends. Germline V gene data show CDR1 as SQVTM and CDR2 as ANQGSEA. This CDR3 has 13 amino acids. CDR3 sequence (DNA): TGCAGCGCTGCGGACACTTTATACACTGAAGCTTTCTTT. Translated: CSAADTLYTEAFF.

The chain carries TRBV4-1 and TRBJ2-6, with no clear D. Germline lookup yields CDR1 MGHRA and CDR2 YSYEKL. The V end was cut by 0 bases, the J end by 3 bases, with 9 bases between. The CDR3 spans 16 residues. CDR3 DNA sequence: TGCGCCAGCAGCCAAGACTTGGTGCGTGGGGCCAACGTCCTGACTTTC. Translating gives CASSQDLVRGANVLTF.

The chain couples TRBV7-9 to TRBJ2-7; D tentatively reads TRBD1 or TRBD2 (5 bases each). V was trimmed by 7 bases and J by 0 bases, leaving 13 bases between them. Germline CDR1 is SEHNR and CDR2 is FQNEAQ (reference sequence). The CDR3 has 14 residues. The CDR3 spells CASTPGTVSYEQYF. CDR3 DNA: TGTGCCAGCACTCCCGGGACGGTCTCCTACGAGCAGTACTTC.